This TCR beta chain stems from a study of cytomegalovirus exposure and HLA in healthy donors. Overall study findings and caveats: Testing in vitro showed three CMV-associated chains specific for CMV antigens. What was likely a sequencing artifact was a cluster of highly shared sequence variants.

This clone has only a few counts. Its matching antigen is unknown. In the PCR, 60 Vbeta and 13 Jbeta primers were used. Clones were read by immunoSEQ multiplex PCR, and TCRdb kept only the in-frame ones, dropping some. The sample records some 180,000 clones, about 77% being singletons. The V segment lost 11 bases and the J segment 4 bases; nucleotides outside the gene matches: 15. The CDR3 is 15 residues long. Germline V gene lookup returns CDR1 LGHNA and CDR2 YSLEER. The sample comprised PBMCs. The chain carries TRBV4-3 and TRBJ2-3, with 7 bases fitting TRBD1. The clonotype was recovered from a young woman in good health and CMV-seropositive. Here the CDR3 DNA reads TGCGCCCCCTTGGGGGTAGGGGGCGTTCCAGATACGCAGTATTTT. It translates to CAPLGVGGVPDTQYF.